Sequencing of this T cell receptor beta chain was carried out in a study of blood T cell repertoires in COVID-19. CDR3 size: 16 residues. The junction had 8 bases not matched to a gene; V was cut back by 0 bases and J by 4 bases. Germline V lookup: CDR1 SSHAT, CDR2 FNYEAQ (reference sequence). Sequencing was performed with immunoSEQ multiplex PCR; in TCRdb, only in-frame clones are kept and a portion is missing. Of about 240,000 clones in the sample, roughly four fifths were seen once. This clone was counted once. The clonotype was recovered from an older woman with active or convalescent COVID-19. The chain uses TRBV7-7 and TRBJ2-5; 7 nucleotides line up with TRBD2. Sequencing used peripheral blood. The CDR3 coding sequence is TGTGCCAGCAGCTTAGCGGGGGGGAGCGGAGGAGAGACCCAGTACTTC. Translation: CASSLAGGSGGETQYF. The complete variable domain, with remaining parts taken from reference TRBV7-7 and TRBJ2-5, reads GAGVSQSPRYKVTKRGQDVTLRCDPISSHATLYWYQQALGQGPEFLTYFNYEAQPDKSGLPSDRFSAERPEGSISTLTIQRTEQRDSAMYRCASSLAGGSGGETQYFGPGTRLLVL.